The following is a TCR beta chain sequence with its context. Its cognate antigen is unknown. The sample originates from a study of T cell responses to AZD1222 COVID-19 vaccine. Study-wide results and caveats: Repertoire collection took place solely once the T cell response had peaked. Females outnumbered males among donors, who were mostly white British; clonal diversity was possibly underestimated. Of the AZD1222 recipients, only five to seven were seropositive at baseline. Among vaccine-associated CD4 TCRs, coverage spanned spike, with dominance at 160-218 and 743-854.

The CDR3 consists of 14 residues. CDR1 WSHSY and CDR2 SAAADI come from the germline V gene. V shed 4 bases, J shed 0 bases, and the junction held 1 base outside the gene matches. This table comes from immunoSEQ multiplex PCR, and its TCRdb copy is limited to in-frame clones, with some not included. Seen here are 100,000 to 130,000 clones, around 90% observed once, and the top ten hold less than 7.5%. This TCR was sampled from an adult who received the AZD1222 COVID-19 vaccine. This chain uses TRBV10-2 with TRBJ1-1, with 8 bases matching TRBD1. The sequencing used peripheral blood, collected 28 days after the second AZD1222 dose. CDR3 residues: CASSGDRLNTEAFF. The CDR3 DNA reads TGCGCCAGCAGTGGGGACAGGCTGAACACTGAAGCTTTCTTT.